These 11 T cell receptor beta chains were all obtained from the same sample, sequenced in a study of blood T cell repertoires in COVID-19. Using immunoSEQ multiplex PCR, the repertoire was profiled, and TCRdb retains in-frame clones only, with some absent. The table includes a few hundred thousand clones, 80% to 90% detected once. Sequenced: peripheral blood. The origin of the receptors is a woman at least 80 years old with acute or convalescent COVID-19.

CDR3 residues: CASSLAAGAFDEKLFF. The CDR3 coding sequence is TGCGCCAGCAGCTTGGCCGCGGGGGCTTTCGATGAAAAACTGTTTTTT. V gene TRBV5-1 combines with J gene TRBJ1-4; possibly TRBD1 for D (6 bases). The CDR3 has 16 residues. CDR1 is SGHRS and CDR2 is YFSETQ in the germline V gene. The V and J ends lost 0 bases and 6 bases respectively, with 15 bases between them.

This chain uses TRBV23-1 with TRBJ2-2, with TRBD1 matching 9 bases. TRBV23-1 falls under the ORF class, with uncertain function. The V and J ends lost 2 bases and 0 bases, in that order; junction bases with no gene match: 4. The CDR3 is 17 residues long. The CDR3 coding sequence is TGCGCCAGCAGTCAAGGGACAGGGCCCTCGAACACCGGGGAGCTGTTTTTT. This gives the protein CASSQGTGPSNTGELFF.

Here the CDR3 DNA reads TGTGCCAGCATTCTGGGACAGGGAGGCTACGAGCAGTACTTC. Its translation is CASILGQGGYEQYF. This sequence joins TRBV6-5 and TRBJ2-7; 9 nucleotides line up with TRBD1. This CDR3 region has 14 residues. Germline values: CDR1 MNHEY, CDR2 SVGAGI. The V segment lost 7 bases and the J segment 3 bases; nucleotides outside the gene matches: 7.

The chain recombines TRBV5-8 with TRBJ1-4; tentative D call: TRBD1 (6 bases). The CDR3 spans 18 residues. V lost 4 bases to trimming and J lost 0 bases, with 19 bases between them. Germline values: CDR1 SGHTS, CDR2 YDEGEE. CDR3 loop: CASSPGQGPPSTNEKLFF. The CDR3 nucleotides read TGTGCCAGCAGCCCCGGCCAGGGGCCCCCTTCAACTAATGAAAAACTGTTTTTT.

CDR3 loop: CATSREDRDYGYTF. The CDR3 bases are TGTGCCACCAGCAGGGAGGACAGGGACTATGGCTACACCTTC. The J gene is TRBJ1-2, the V gene TRBV15; 8 nucleotides agree with TRBD1. CDR3 length: 14 amino acids. J gave up 3 bases and V 3 bases, and 3 bases lay outside the gene matches. Per the germline V gene, CDR1 is LNHNV and CDR2 is YYDKDF (reference sequence).

The chain carries TRBV25-1 and TRBJ1-5; 7 bases are a match to TRBD1. Germline V gives CDR1 MGHDK, CDR2 SYGVNS. Unmatched junction bases numbered 2, after V lost 3 bases and J lost 3 bases. The CDR3 length is 14 residues. The CDR3 DNA sequence: TGTGCCAGCAGTGAGACAGGGCACAATCAGCCCCAGCATTTT. This codes for CASSETGHNQPQHF.

The chain combines TRBV18 with TRBJ2-3; 12 bases are a match to TRBD1. Germline V gene sequence: CDR1 KGHSH, CDR2 LQKENI. Losses at the gene ends were 3 bases for V and 6 bases for J; bases not matched to a gene: 4. This CDR3 has 15 amino acids. DNA of the CDR3: TGTGCCAGCTCACCTCCGGGACAGGGGGCCGATACGCAGTATTTT. Amino acids: CASSPPGQGADTQYF.

The rearrangement links TRBV30 to TRBJ1-5; the match to TRBD1 covers 7 bases. The CDR3 contains 16 residues. The V gene's germline CDR1 is GTSNPN and CDR2 SVGIG (reference sequence). Unmatched junction bases numbered 11, after V lost 1 base and J lost 5 bases. The CDR3 protein is CAWSGGGSRVYQPQHF. The CDR3 DNA sequence: TGTGCCTGGAGTGGAGGGGGCTCTAGAGTATATCAGCCCCAGCATTTT.

The V call is TRBV23-1, the J call TRBJ2-7; a weak D match, TRBD1 (5 bases). TRBV23-1 is filed as an ORF, its function uncertain. This CDR3 has 15 residues. Trimming left V 2 bases short and J 5 bases short, with 16 bases between. CDR3 nucleotide sequence: TGCGCCAGCAGTCAACGGCAGGGTCTTATGAACGAGCAGTACTTC. Encoded protein: CASSQRQGLMNEQYF.

V usage is TRBV9 and J usage is TRBJ1-4; 10 positions match TRBD1. The V and J ends lost 2 bases and 6 bases, in that order; junction bases with no gene match: 4. Germline V gives CDR1 SGDLS, CDR2 YYNGEE. CDR3 length: 15 amino acids. CDR3 coding DNA: TGTGCCAGCAGCGTTTCGGGACAGGGGTATGAAAAACTGTTTTTT. Translation: CASSVSGQGYEKLFF. The complete variable domain, with remaining parts taken from reference TRBV9 and TRBJ1-4, reads DSGVTQTPKHLITATGQRVTLRCSPRSGDLSVYWYQQSLDQGLQFLIQYYNGEERAKGNILERFSAQQFPDLHSELNLSSLELGDSALYFCASSVSGQGYEKLFFGSGTQLSVL.

The rearrangement joins TRBV6-5 to TRBJ1-1; TRBD1 agrees at 7 bases. This CDR3 is 15 amino acids long. The germline CDR1 and CDR2 sequences are MNHEY and SVGAGI. V gave up 3 bases and J gave up 2 bases; unmatched junction bases: 6. Here the CDR3 DNA reads TGTGCCAGCAGTTATACAGGGGAAGCCAACACTGAAGCTTTCTTT. Protein product: CASSYTGEANTEAFF.